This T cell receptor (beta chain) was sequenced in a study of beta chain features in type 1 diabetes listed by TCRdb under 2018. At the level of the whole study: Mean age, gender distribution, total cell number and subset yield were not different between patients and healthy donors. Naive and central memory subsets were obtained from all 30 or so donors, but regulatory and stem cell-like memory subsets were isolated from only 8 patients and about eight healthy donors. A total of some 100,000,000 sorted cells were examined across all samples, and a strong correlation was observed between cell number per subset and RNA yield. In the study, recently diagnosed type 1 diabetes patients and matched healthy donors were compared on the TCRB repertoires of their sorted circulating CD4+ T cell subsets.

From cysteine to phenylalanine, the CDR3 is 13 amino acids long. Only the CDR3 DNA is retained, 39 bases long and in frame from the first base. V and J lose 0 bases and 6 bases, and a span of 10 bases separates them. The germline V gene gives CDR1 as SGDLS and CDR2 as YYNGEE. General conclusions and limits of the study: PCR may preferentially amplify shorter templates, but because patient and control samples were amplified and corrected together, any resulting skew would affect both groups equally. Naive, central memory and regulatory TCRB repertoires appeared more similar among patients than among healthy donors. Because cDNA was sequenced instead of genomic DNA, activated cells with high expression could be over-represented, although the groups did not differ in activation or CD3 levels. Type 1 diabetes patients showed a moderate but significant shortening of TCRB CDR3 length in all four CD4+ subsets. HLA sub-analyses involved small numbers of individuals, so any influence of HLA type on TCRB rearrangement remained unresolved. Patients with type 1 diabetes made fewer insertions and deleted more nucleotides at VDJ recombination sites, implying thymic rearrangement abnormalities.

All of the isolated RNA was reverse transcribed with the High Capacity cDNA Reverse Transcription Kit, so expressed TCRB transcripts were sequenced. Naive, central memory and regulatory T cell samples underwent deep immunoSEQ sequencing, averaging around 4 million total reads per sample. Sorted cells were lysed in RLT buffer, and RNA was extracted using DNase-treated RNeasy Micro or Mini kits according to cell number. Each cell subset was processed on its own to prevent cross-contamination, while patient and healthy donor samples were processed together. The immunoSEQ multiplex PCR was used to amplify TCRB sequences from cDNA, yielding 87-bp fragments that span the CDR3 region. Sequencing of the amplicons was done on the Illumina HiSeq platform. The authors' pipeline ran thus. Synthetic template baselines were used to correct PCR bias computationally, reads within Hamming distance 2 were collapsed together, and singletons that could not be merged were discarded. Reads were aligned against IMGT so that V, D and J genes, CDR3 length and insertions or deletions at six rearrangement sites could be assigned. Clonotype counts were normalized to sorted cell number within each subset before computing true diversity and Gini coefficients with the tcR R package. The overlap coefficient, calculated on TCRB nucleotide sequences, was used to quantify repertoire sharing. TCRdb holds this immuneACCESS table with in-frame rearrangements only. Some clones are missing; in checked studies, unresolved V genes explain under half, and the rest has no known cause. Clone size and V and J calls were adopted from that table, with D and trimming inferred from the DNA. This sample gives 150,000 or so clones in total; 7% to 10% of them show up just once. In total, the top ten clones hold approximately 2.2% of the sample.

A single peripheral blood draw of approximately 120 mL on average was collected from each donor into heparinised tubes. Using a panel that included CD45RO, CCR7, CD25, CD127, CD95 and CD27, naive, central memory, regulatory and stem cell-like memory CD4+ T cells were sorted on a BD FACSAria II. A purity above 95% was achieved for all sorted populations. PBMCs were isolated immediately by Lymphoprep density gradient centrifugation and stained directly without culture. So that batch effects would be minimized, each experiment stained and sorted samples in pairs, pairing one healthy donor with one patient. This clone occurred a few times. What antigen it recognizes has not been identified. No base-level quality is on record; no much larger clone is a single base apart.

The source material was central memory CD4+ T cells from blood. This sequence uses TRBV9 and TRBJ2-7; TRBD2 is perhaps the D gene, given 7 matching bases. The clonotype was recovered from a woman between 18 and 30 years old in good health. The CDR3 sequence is CASSVVGGGEQYF. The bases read TGTGCCAGCAGCGTAGTAGGGGGGGGCGAGCAGTACTTC.